This T cell receptor (beta chain) was found in a study of identical twins. Study findings and constraints: Insertions were reduced in abundant cord blood beta clonotypes but not in memory repertoires.

V was trimmed by 0 bases and J by 7 bases, leaving 5 bases between them. Looked up from germline, CDR1 is SGDLS and CDR2 is YYNGEE. The CDR3 loop spans 12 amino acids. On this clonotype: The antigen is not known.

Template switching (which added a universal primer site) was used, and cDNA carried unique molecular identifiers. One entry per CDR3 protein results from TCRdb running MiXCR on the 5' RACE reads. This table holds hundreds of thousands of distinct CDR3 sequences, around 5.7% found once. This chain joins TRBV9 and TRBJ2-1; D not resolved. What was sequenced was naive T cells sorted from blood. This clonotype was obtained from a man in his late teens or twenties in good health. This chain's CDR3 is CASSVVTNEQFF. The CDR3 DNA is TGTGCCAGCAGCGTAGTTACAAATGAGCAGTTCTTC.